This T cell receptor (beta chain) came from a study of blood T cells in healthy people across ages (dated by TCRdb to between 2015 and 2016). A note on the overall study: In model experiments, template switching captured about one uniquely barcoded TCR beta cDNA molecule for every two T cells. To track age-related changes in TCR beta repertoire diversity, the study relied on deep sequencing normalized with unique cDNA molecular identifiers. The donors were split into four age groups: young (average around 17 years), middle-aged (around 37), aged (over 55) and long-lived (under 85). To avoid experimental bias, donors of different ages were spread randomly across the sequencing lanes. Using the same blood draw, the study looked at two additional independent replicas of 1 million unique cDNA reads for two donors, one aged 18 to 29 and the other aged 80 or older. Study-wide conclusions, independent of this receptor: Observed TCR beta diversity per million T cells fell roughly linearly with age, and a significant reduction was already apparent by age around 40. Compared with the aged group, the long-lived group had more naive CD4+ T cells, fewer expanded clones and increased TCR diversity, a pattern suggesting age selection. There was a strong correlation between observed TCR beta diversity and the percentage of naive T cells measured by flow cytometry. Since profiling was done on bulk unsorted PBMCs, naive and antigen-experienced compartments could not be conclusively compared. Because the CMV infection status of the donors was unknown, age-related changes in expanded clonotypes may potentially have been confounded. Estimates of total diversity based on one million sequenced T cells were considered lower bounds and underestimates.

About this clonotype: The antigen it binds to is not known. No much larger clone is present one base from it, and per-base qualities are unavailable.

Germline trimming amounts to 4 bases on V and 1 base on J, with 6 as the count of junction bases outside the gene matches. Looking up the germline V gene yields CDR1 SQVTM and CDR2 ANQGSEA. The CDR3 goes from the cysteine to the phenylalanine over 15 residues. This entry keeps only the CDR3 DNA: 45 bases, framed from base 1. The donors were roughly 39 Caucasian individuals from Russia, aged roughly 6 to 100 years, who were systemically healthy. Each donor gave roughly 9.5 milliliters of peripheral blood, collected into EDTA-treated Vacutainer tubes. Ficoll-Paque density-gradient centrifugation was used to isolate PBMCs, with at least 6 million obtained per sample. Total RNA was extracted from PBMCs with Trizol reagent, with at least 6 micrograms obtained per sample. For every donor, an aliquot of PBMCs went through flow cytometry to measure the percentages of naive CD45RAhigh/CD27high T cells. Receptor libraries were prepared by 5' RACE. Sequenced on an Illumina HiSeq 2500. The second PCR ran for about 6 to 11 cycles and used a J-beta primer mix along with a sample-barcoded 5' primer. A unique molecular identifier was introduced onto each TCR beta cDNA molecule by a template-switch 5' adaptor carrying 12 random nucleotides. Each sample yielded at least 2.5 million CDR3-containing paired-end reads. The Mint cDNA synthesis kit, primed by a TRBC-specific oligonucleotide, was used to synthesize first-strand cDNA from all RNA. Following uracil-DNA glycosylase treatment, all cDNA underwent a first 18-cycle PCR with the universal primers M1SS and BC2_uni_R. From the authors' description of their analysis: For normalization, 1 million high-quality reads were randomly selected from each sample, with every read carrying a distinct molecular identifier. Reads with shared molecular identifiers were discarded instead of being binned into consensus sequences. MiTCR, set to a Q25 quality threshold and the strictest error-elimination algorithm, was used for CDR3 identification, clonotype clustering and error correction. A nonparametric unseen species model with Euler transformation was used to estimate lower-bound total TCR beta diversity. The public reads were run again by TCRdb, first through fastp at Q25 and then through MiXCR, and only productive beta chains were kept. One record per CDR3 amino acid sequence lists the most common genes and DNA. What appears here as the V and J calls and clone size reflects TCRdb's work, not the paper's. The sample yields about 1.8 million distinct CDR3 sequences; approximately 50% were counted once. The leading ten clones occupy roughly 2.1% of the sample.

Sequencing was done on a sample of blood. The chain uses TRBV29-1 and TRBJ2-1, and 8 junction bases match TRBD2. This clonotype was obtained from a woman aged 40 to 50 in good health. The bases read TGCAGCGTTGGGGCGTTAGCGGGGTCCTACAATGAGCAGTTCTTC. The translation is CSVGALAGSYNEQFF.